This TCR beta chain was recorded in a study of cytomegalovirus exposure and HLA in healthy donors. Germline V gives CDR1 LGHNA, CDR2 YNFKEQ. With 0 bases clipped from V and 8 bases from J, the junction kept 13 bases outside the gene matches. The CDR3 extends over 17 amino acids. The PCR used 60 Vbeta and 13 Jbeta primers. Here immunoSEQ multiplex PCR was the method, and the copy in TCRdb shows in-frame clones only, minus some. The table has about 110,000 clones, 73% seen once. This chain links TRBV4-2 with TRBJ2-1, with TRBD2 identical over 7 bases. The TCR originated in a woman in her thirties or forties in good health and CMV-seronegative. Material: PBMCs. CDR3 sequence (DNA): TGTGCCAGCAGCCAAGATTGGGCAGGCGGGAGCGGCTATGAGCAGTTCTTC. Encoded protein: CASSQDWAGGSGYEQFF.